This T cell receptor (beta chain) was identified in a study of OX40 agonist ivuxolimab in advanced cancers. A word on this clone: Its matching antigen is unknown.

This CDR3 has 15 amino acids. The germline V gene has CDR1 SGHTA and CDR2 FQGTGA. Trimming cost V 3 bases and J 2 bases, with 12 bases left between them. Study outcomes and limitations: Clones of CD4+ and CD8+ blood T cells grew by week 6 at doses of 0.1 to 3.0 mg/kg.

Measured with immunoSEQ multiplex PCR; TCRdb has only the in-frame clones, and not every one. The table has tens of thousands of clones, 65% to 85% seen once. This specimen was CD4+ or CD8+ T cells sorted from blood, taken in a trial of the OX40 agonist ivuxolimab. The TCR comes from an adult with an advanced solid tumor such as melanoma, head and neck, liver or kidney cancer. The chain links TRBV7-3 to TRBJ2-3; D possibly corresponds to TRBD1 (6 bases). CDR3 in DNA: TGTGCCAGCAGCTTCACAGGGCAGAACACAGATACGCAGTATTTT. It specifies CASSFTGQNTDTQYF. The full variable domain, its missing parts supplied by reference TRBV7-3 and TRBJ2-3, is GAGVSQTPSNKVTEKGKYVELRCDPISGHTALYWYRQSLGQGPEFLIYFQGTGAADDSGLPNDRFFAVRPEGSVSTLKIQRTERGDSAVYLCASSFTGQNTDTQYFGPGTRLTVL.